This T cell receptor beta chain was profiled in a study of radiation and T cells in renal cell carcinoma. Findings of the study overall: From baseline, blood top tumor clonotypes peaked at 2 weeks post-radiation.

Trimming removed 3 bases from V and 8 bases from J, with 7 bases in between. CDR1 and CDR2 from the germline V gene are DFQATT and SNEGSKA (reference sequence). The CDR3 has 10 residues. As to time point: blood 4 weeks post-SBRT, at nephrectomy. As for treatment: 15 Gy SBRT to primary tumor, nephrectomy 4 weeks later. Nephrectomy followed 15 Gy stereotactic body radiation by 4 weeks. Serial blood draws occurred at baseline and 2 and 4 weeks post-SBRT. Profiling relied on immunoSEQ multiplex PCR, and the TCRdb table lists in-frame clones only, not all of them. The sample records about 76,000 clones, 80% to 90% being singletons. With respect to this clone: Its antigen is not identified.

J is TRBJ1-2 and V is TRBV20-1; D gene ambiguous. The sequence was collected from a woman in her 70s with renal cell carcinoma. The sample in question was blood, obtained from a patient whose treatment included radiotherapy and nephrectomy. Here the CDR3 reads CSARNGGYTF. The CDR3 DNA reads TGCAGTGCTAGGAACGGAGGCTACACCTTC.